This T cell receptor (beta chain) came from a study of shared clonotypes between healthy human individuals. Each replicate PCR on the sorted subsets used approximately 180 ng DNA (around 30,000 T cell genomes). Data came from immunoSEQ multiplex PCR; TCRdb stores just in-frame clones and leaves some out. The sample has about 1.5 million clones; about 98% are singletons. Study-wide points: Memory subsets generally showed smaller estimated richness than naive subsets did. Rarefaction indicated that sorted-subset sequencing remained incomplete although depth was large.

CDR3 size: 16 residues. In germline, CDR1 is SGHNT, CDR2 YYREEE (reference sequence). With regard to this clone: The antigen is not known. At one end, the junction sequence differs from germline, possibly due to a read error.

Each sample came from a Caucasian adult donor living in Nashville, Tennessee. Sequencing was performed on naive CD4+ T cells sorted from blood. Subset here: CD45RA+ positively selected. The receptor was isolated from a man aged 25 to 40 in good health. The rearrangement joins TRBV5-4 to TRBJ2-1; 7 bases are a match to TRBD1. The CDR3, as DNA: TGTGCCAGCAGCTTCGACCGGGACAGATCCTTCAATGAGCAGTTCTTC. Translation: CASSFDRDRSFNEQFF. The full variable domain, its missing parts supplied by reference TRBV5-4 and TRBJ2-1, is ETGVTQSPTHLIKTRGQQVTLRCSSQSGHNTVSWYQQALGQGPQFIFQYYREEENGRGNFPPRFSGLQFPNYSSELNVNALELDDSALYLCASSFDRDRSFNEQFFGPGTRLTVL.